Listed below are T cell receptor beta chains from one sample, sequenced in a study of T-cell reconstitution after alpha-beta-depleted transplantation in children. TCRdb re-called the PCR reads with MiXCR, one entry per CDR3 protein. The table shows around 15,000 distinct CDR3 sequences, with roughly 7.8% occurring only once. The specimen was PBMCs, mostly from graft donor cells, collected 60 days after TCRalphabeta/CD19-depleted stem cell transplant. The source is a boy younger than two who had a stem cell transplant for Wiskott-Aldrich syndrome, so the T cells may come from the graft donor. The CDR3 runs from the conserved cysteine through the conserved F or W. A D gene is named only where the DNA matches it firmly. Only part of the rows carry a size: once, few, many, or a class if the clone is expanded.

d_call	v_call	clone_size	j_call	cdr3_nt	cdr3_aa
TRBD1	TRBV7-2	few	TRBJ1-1	TGTGCCAGCAGCTACCGGACAGGGAACACTGAAGCTTTCTTT	CASSYRTGNTEAFF
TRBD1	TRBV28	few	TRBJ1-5	TGTGCCAGCAGCCCGAGGACAGGGGGTGATCAGCCCCAGCATTTT	CASSPRTGGDQPQHF
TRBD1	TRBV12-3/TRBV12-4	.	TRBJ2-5	TGTGCCAGCAGTTTAAGACAGGGGGAGACCCAGTACTTC	CASSLRQGETQYF
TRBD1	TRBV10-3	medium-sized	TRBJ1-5	TGTGCCATCAGTGAGAGACAGGGAGTACTAAGCCAGCCCCAGCATTTT	CAISERQGVLSQPQHF
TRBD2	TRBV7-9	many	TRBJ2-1	TGTGCCAGCAGCTCGTTAAGCGGGGGGGCCCACAATGAGCAGTTCTTC	CASSSLSGGAHNEQFF
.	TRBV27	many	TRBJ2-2	TGTGCCAGCACCTTCTGGGGGAAGTTAAACACCGGGGAGCTGTTTTTT	CASTFWGKLNTGELFF
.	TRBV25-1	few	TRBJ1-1	TGTGCCAGCAGCCAAACGGGGAGGGACACTGAAGCTTTCTTT	CASSQTGRDTEAFF
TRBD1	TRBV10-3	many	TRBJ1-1	TGTGCCATCACCGGACAGGTGAACACTGAAGCTTTCTTT	CAITGQVNTEAFF
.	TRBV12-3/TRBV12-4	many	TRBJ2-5	TGTGCCAGCAGTATGGGCCCCGGGCGGCTACACCAAGAGACCCAGTACTTC	CASSMGPGRLHQETQYF
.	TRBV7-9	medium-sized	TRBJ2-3	TGTGCCAGCAGCTTAGAGGGCAGAAGCACAGATACGCAGTATTTT	CASSLEGRSTDTQYF
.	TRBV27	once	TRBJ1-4	TGTGCCAGCAGGGGAATGACGGAAAAACTGTTTTTT	CASRGMTEKLFF
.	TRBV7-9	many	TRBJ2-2	TGTGCCAGCAGCCCTAGAGGGGTCGGGGAGCTGTTTTTT	CASSPRGVGELFF
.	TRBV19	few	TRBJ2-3	TGTGCCAGTAGTATGGGGGTCCCTAGCACAGATACGCAGTATTTT	CASSMGVPSTDTQYF
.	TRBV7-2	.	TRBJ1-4	TGTGCCAGCAGCCTCGGTCGCTACGAAAAACTGTTTTTT	CASSLGRYEKLFF
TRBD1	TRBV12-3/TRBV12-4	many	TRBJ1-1	TGTGCCAGCAGTCCCCGACAGGGACTCAACACTGAAGCTTTCTTT	CASSPRQGLNTEAFF
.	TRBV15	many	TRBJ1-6	TGTGCCACCAGCCCCCTAGGGGTTTCGGATAATTCACCCCTCCACTTT	CATSPLGVSDNSPLHF
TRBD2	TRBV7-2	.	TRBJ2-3	TGTGCCAGCAGCCCGGGACTAGCGGGAGGAAGGGAGTATTTT	CASSPGLAGGREYF
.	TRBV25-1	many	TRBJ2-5	TGTGCCAGCAGTGAATTCGGGCGTGAAGAGACCCAGTACTTC	CASSEFGREETQYF
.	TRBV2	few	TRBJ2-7	TGTGCCAGCAGTGAGCAGGGCTTAGGATACGAGCAGTACTTC	CASSEQGLGYEQYF
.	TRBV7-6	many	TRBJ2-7	TGTGCCAGCAGCTTAGGTGGGGACCTAAGATCGGAGCAGTACTTC	CASSLGGDLRSEQYF
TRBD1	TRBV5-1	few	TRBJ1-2	TGCGCCAGCAGCCTAGGACAGGGAGCAGATGGCTACACCTTC	CASSLGQGADGYTF
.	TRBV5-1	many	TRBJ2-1	TGCGCCAGCAGCTTAGCGGCTTCATGGAGTTACAATGAGCAGTTCTTC	CASSLAASWSYNEQFF
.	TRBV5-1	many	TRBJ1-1	TGCGCCAGCAGCTTTGAAGGGGCGCGGACTGAAGCTTTCTTT	CASSFEGARTEAFF
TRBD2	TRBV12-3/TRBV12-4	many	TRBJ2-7	TGTGCCAGCAGTTTAACTAGCGGGATTGGGGAGCAGTACTTC	CASSLTSGIGEQYF
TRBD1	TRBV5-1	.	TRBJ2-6	TGCGCCAGCAGGTTCAACAGGGGTGACGGGGCCAACGTCCTGACTTTC	CASRFNRGDGANVLTF
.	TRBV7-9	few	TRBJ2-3	TGTGCCAGCAGCTTACCCGTAGTAGCGAGCACAGATACGCAGTATTTT	CASSLPVVASTDTQYF
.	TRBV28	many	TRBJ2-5	TGTGCCAGCAGTTCTTGGGGGGTCCAAGAGACCCAGTACTTC	CASSSWGVQETQYF
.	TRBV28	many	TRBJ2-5	TGTGCCAGCAGTATCCTAGAGAGGACCCAGTACTTC	CASSILERTQYF
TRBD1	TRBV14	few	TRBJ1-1	TGTGCCAGCAGCCATTTTCCCGGGACAGGGACCACTGAAGCTTTCTTT	CASSHFPGTGTTEAFF
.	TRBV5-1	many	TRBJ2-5	TGCGCCAGCAGCTTCGGGGTCTCCCAAGAGACCCAGTACTTC	CASSFGVSQETQYF
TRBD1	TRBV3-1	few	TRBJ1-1	TGTGCCAGCAGCCAACGTACCGGGACAGGGACTACTGAAGCTTTCTTT	CASSQRTGTGTTEAFF
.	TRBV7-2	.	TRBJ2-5	TGTGCCAGCAGCTTAGGGGCAACGGCGCAAGAGACCCAGTACTTC	CASSLGATAQETQYF
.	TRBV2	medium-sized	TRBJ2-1	TGTGCCAGCAGTGAAGGGGTCCCCGGTTGGCTCTACAATGAGCAGTTCTTC	CASSEGVPGWLYNEQFF
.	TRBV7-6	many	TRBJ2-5	TGTGCCAGCAGCTTGTTTGTCGGGGATGAGGAGACCCAGTACTTC	CASSLFVGDEETQYF
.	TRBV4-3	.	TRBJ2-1	TGCGCCAGCAGCCACCCGGGACCAAACAATGAGCAGTTCTTC	CASSHPGPNNEQFF
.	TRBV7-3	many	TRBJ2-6	TGTGCCAGCAGTCCAAGCCTAACTGGGGCCAACGTCCTGACTTTC	CASSPSLTGANVLTF
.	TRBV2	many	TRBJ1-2	TGTGCCATCTCATCCGGTGGCTACACCTTC	CAISSGGYTF
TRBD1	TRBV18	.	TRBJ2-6	TGTGCCAGCTCCCAGGACAGGACCAAGAGCTCTGGGGCCAACGTCCTGACTTTC	CASSQDRTKSSGANVLTF
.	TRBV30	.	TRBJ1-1	TGTGCCGGGAGTCGGGGCGTGAACACTGAAGCTTTCTTT	CAGSRGVNTEAFF
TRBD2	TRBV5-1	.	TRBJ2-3	TGCGCCAGCAGCCCTGGACTAGACACAGATACGCAGTATTTT	CASSPGLDTDTQYF
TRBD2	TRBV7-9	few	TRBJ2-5	TGTGCCAGCAGCTTAATAGCGGGACAAGAGACCCAGTACTTC	CASSLIAGQETQYF
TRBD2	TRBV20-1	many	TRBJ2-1	TGCAGTGCTAGAGATCCTAGCGGGCTGGACAATGAGCAGTTCTTC	CSARDPSGLDNEQFF
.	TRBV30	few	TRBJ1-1	TGTGCCTCGGAATCGGGGTACACTGAAGCTTTCTTT	CASESGYTEAFF
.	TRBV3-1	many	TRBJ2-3	TGTGCTACTCAGCCTTCGGGCAGCACAGATACGCAGTATTTT	CATQPSGSTDTQYF
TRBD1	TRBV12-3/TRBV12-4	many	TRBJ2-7	TGTGCCAGCAGCCTAAGTCCGGGACAGGGGCCATACGAGCAGTACTTC	CASSLSPGQGPYEQYF